Shown below are 26 T cell receptor beta chains from a single sample sequenced in a study of shared clonotypes between healthy human individuals. Method: immunoSEQ multiplex PCR; TCRdb's copy keeps in-frame clones and lacks some. The sample consists of over 950,000 clones, about 72% of them appearing once. Sequenced material: memory CD4+ T cells from PBMCs. Subset specified: CD45RA-negative fraction. The receptors were sampled from a man younger than 30 in good health. Some clones in this sample may be carry-over from other donors' samples.

This clone was seen once. The J gene is TRBJ2-5, the V gene TRBV5-6, with 12 bases lining up with TRBD2. Germline V gene data show CDR1 as SGHDT and CDR2 as YYEEEE. CDR3 length: 17 amino acids. After removal of 2 bases from V and 5 bases from J, the junction contained 10 bases not matched to a gene. The CDR3 is CASSFGLAGTGVETQYF. Written as DNA, the CDR3 is TGTGCCAGCAGCTTTGGACTAGCGGGGACGGGGGTGGAGACCCAGTACTTC.

The V gene is TRBV4-1, the J gene TRBJ2-1, with TRBD2 matching 13 bases. Germline CDR1 is MGHRA and CDR2 is YSYEKL. The J segment lost 2 bases and the V segment lost 2 bases, leaving 15 bases of the junction unmatched. The CDR3 extends over 21 amino acids. The CDR3 region is CASSQPNVRGLAGLAYNEQFF. CDR3 sequence (DNA): TGCGCCAGCAGCCAACCCAACGTAAGGGGACTAGCGGGACTTGCCTACAATGAGCAGTTCTTC.

This chain connects TRBV7-3 to TRBJ2-1; a weak D match, TRBD1 (6 bases). The germline gives CDR1 SGHTA, CDR2 FQGTGA. The CDR3 totals 16 residues. Deletions cut 1 base from V and 0 bases from J, with 10 bases between. CDR3 DNA sequence: TGTGCCAGCAGCTTAATTTCAGGGGTCTCCTACAATGAGCAGTTCTTC. It specifies CASSLISGVSYNEQFF.

The V gene is TRBV2, the J gene TRBJ1-1; 7 bases are shared with TRBD1. V trimming: 5 bases; J trimming: 0 bases; junction bases outside the gene matches: 9. The germline gives CDR1 SNHLY, CDR2 FYNNEI. The CDR3 is 16 residues long. The CDR3 DNA is TGTGCCAGCAGTAATCCCGTAGGGGGCATGAACACTGAAGCTTTCTTT. Protein: CASSNPVGGMNTEAFF.

Of note for this clone: The junction differs from germline at one of its ends, possibly a read error. V is TRBV5-1 and J is TRBJ2-5; tentatively, D is TRBD1 or TRBD2 (5 bases each). The CDR3 totals 17 residues. Germline CDR1 SGHRS, CDR2 YFSETQ. The CDR3 spells CASGVGGRAGGGEAQYF. The CDR3, as DNA: TGCGCCAGCGGGGTCGGCGGTCGAGCCGGTGGGGGAGAGGCCCAGTACTTC.

The rearrangement uses TRBV19 and TRBJ1-1, with TRBD1 matching over 9 bases. CDR3 size: 14 residues. The V gene's germline CDR1 is LNHDA and CDR2 SQIVND (reference sequence). Unmatched junction bases numbered 8, after V lost 4 bases and J lost 8 bases. The CDR3 sequence: CASSTPGDREEAFF. DNA for the CDR3: TGTGCCAGTAGTACCCCTGGGGACAGGGAAGAAGCTTTCTTT.

This clone was observed once. CDR3 sequence: CASSPSWGSSYNSPLHF. The CDR3 DNA follows: TGCGCCAGCAGCCCCTCTTGGGGGAGCTCCTATAATTCACCCCTCCACTTT. The rearrangement links TRBV4-1 to TRBJ1-6; tentatively, D is TRBD1 (5 bases). The CDR3 has 17 residues. Germline CDR1 is MGHRA and CDR2 is YSYEKL. Trimming left V 4 bases short and J 0 bases short, with 13 bases between.

This chain joins TRBV27 and TRBJ1-2; D is unclear. V lost 6 bases and J 3 bases, leaving 8 bases between the germline ends. There are 12 residues in the CDR3. CDR1 and CDR2 from the germline V gene are MNHEY and SMNVEV (reference sequence). CDR3 protein: CASSPDHYGYTF. The CDR3 bases are TGTGCCAGCAGCCCGGATCACTATGGCTACACCTTC.

The chain is built from TRBV5-8 and TRBJ1-4; 8 nucleotides align to TRBD1. Germline trimming cut 4 bases from V and 5 bases from J; bases unmatched to any gene: 7. Germline V gene lookup returns CDR1 SGHTS and CDR2 YDEGEE. There are 15 residues in the CDR3. CDR3 region: CASSLGTGLNEKLFF. In nucleotides, the CDR3 is TGTGCCAGCAGCCTAGGGACAGGACTAAATGAAAAACTGTTTTTT.

In nucleotides, the CDR3 is TGTGCCAGCAGTGAGCGGAGACCATTGCAGTATTTT. Protein product: CASSERRPLQYF. The genes are TRBV2 and TRBJ2-3; D remains unclear. Per germline, CDR1 SNHLY and CDR2 FYNNEI. Trimming shortened V by 3 bases and J by 11 bases, and 12 bases separated the two germline ends. The CDR3 consists of 12 residues.

This chain joins TRBV7-3 and TRBJ1-2; D gene ambiguous. The V gene's germline CDR1 is SGHTA and CDR2 FQGTGA. V shed 3 bases and J shed 4 bases, with 21 bases lying between them. This CDR3 comprises 17 residues. CDR3 DNA sequence: TGTGCCAGCAGCTTTATCAGTTTTGAAATCGGGGTCTATGGCTACACCTTC. This translates into CASSFISFEIGVYGYTF.

The gene calls are TRBV7-3 and TRBJ2-1; 12 bases line up with TRBD2. V lost 2 bases, J lost 6 bases, and 8 bases stayed unmatched. The CDR3 is made up of 17 amino acids. Germline loops: CDR1 SGHTA, CDR2 FQGTGA. CDR3 sequence: CASSLGPTSGSLNEQFF. As DNA, the CDR3 is TGTGCCAGCAGCTTAGGTCCGACTAGCGGGAGTCTCAATGAGCAGTTCTTC.

Of note for this clone: Other nucleotide sequences in the sample specify the same CDR3. V is TRBV9 and J is TRBJ2-5; D possibly corresponds to TRBD2 (6 bases). Germline V gives CDR1 SGDLS, CDR2 YYNGEE. The V gene lost 0 bases and the J gene lost 0 bases, with 9 bases spanning the gap. The CDR3 has 15 residues. CDR3 bases: TGTGCCAGCAGCGTAGGGGCGGGAAACCAAGAGACCCAGTACTTC. It yields the protein CASSVGAGNQETQYF.

As to this clone: The same CDR3 is also encoded by other DNA sequences in this sample. The CDR3 coding sequence is TGTGCCAGCAGCTTACGGACTAGCGGGACGACAGATACGCAGTATTTT. It encodes CASSLRTSGTTDTQYF. The chain links TRBV7-2 to TRBJ2-3; 12 bases fit TRBD2. Looked up from germline, CDR1 is SGHTA and CDR2 is FQGNSA. The junction had 3 bases not matched to a gene; V was cut back by 2 bases and J by 3 bases. The CDR3 covers 16 residues.

This clone occurred once. CDR3 region: CASSQRVRGNTIYF. CDR3 bases: TGCGCCAGCAGTCAAAGGGTACGAGGAAACACCATATATTTT. The V gene is TRBV23-1, the J gene TRBJ1-3; no clear D gene. TRBV23-1 is treated as an ORF (open reading frame) with a function not yet certain. The CDR3 is made up of 14 amino acids. V lost 2 bases, J lost 4 bases, and 9 bases lay in between.

The CDR3 protein is CASSQDAASTRWLAGANVLTF. CDR3 coding DNA: TGCGCCAGCAGCCAAGATGCGGCGTCAACTCGATGGTTGGCTGGGGCCAACGTCCTGACTTTC. The chain links TRBV4-3 to TRBJ2-6, with D unclear. Germline-derived CDR1 and CDR2 are LGHNA and YSLEER. The V and J ends lost 0 bases and 2 bases respectively, with 23 bases between them. This CDR3 is 21 amino acids long.

Concerning this clone: This could be a read error, since a much larger clone is one nucleotide away. This sequence joins TRBV30 and TRBJ2-2; the match to TRBD1 covers 7 bases. CDR1 and CDR2 from the germline V gene are GTSNPN and SVGIG (reference sequence). The CDR3 loop spans 14 amino acids. The CDR3, as DNA: TGTGCCTGGAACCGGGACAGCAACACCGGGGAGCCGTTTTTT. Translation: CAWNRDSNTGEPFF.

The chain employs TRBV19 and TRBJ1-2; possibly TRBD1 for D (6 bases). The V gene's germline CDR1 is LNHDA and CDR2 SQIVND (reference sequence). V was cut by 8 bases and J by 0 bases, with 16 bases left in between. This CDR3 has 15 amino acids. CDR3 DNA sequence: TGTGCCAGTCAGGTCCGGGGGGCAGCTAACTATGGCTACACCTTC. Amino acids: CASQVRGAANYGYTF.

The gene calls are TRBV7-2 and TRBJ1-1, with D uncertain. This CDR3 region has 13 residues. The germline CDR1 and CDR2 sequences are SGHTA and FQGNSA. Trimming took 4 bases from V and 0 from J, leaving 6 bases between them. The CDR3 region is CASSSFLNTEAFF. CDR3 coding DNA: TGTGCCAGCAGCTCATTTCTGAACACTGAAGCTTTCTTT.

This clone was picked up a small number of times. The sample holds other DNA sequences that translate to the same CDR3. This rearrangement joins TRBV7-2 to TRBJ2-6, with D perhaps matching TRBD2 (5 bases). CDR1 SGHTA and CDR2 FQGNSA come from the germline V gene. V was pared by 2 bases and J by 0 bases, with 5 bases between. CDR3 length: 15 residues. CDR3 residues: CASSLRGSGANVLTF. Here the CDR3 DNA reads TGTGCCAGCAGCTTACGGGGCTCTGGGGCCAACGTCCTGACTTTC. Supplemented by reference TRBV7-2 and TRBJ2-6, the full variable domain reads GAGVSQSPSNKVTEKGKDVELRCDPISGHTALYWYRQSLGQGLEFLIYFQGNSAPDKSGLPSDRFSAERTGGSVSTLTIQRTQQEDSAVYLCASSLRGSGANVLTFGAGSRLTVL.

The chain uses TRBV2 and TRBJ2-5; tentative D call: TRBD1 (6 bases). Germline-derived CDR1 and CDR2 are SNHLY and FYNNEI. V was shortened by 6 bases and J by 9 bases, with 17 bases between the two germline ends. This CDR3 comprises 13 residues. The CDR3 sequence is CASRGDILVAQYF. CDR3 coding DNA: TGTGCCAGCAGGGGGGACATCCTTGTGGCCCAGTACTTC.

This clone was counted a few times. The chain combines TRBV29-1 with TRBJ2-3, with 8 bases aligning to TRBD1. Germline CDR1 SQVTM, CDR2 ANQGSEA. The CDR3 runs 15 residues. V lost 4 bases, J lost 5 bases, and 11 bases stayed unmatched. The CDR3 sequence is CSVAPGQGPEDTQYF. Here the CDR3 DNA reads TGCAGCGTTGCACCTGGACAGGGTCCAGAAGATACGCAGTATTTT.

This clone has a handful of counts. V is TRBV18 and J is TRBJ2-1; 7 positions match TRBD2. Germline V gene sequence: CDR1 KGHSH, CDR2 LQKENI. After removal of 2 bases from V and 0 bases from J, the junction contained 1 base not matched to a gene. The CDR3 runs 15 residues. This CDR3 reads CASSPGGSSYNEQFF. The CDR3 DNA sequence: TGTGCCAGCTCACCAGGCGGGAGCTCCTACAATGAGCAGTTCTTC.

The chain uses TRBV9 and TRBJ2-1, with D possibly matching TRBD2 (6 bases). Trimming cost V 2 bases and J 4 bases, with 13 bases left between them. CDR1 is SGDLS and CDR2 is YYNGEE in the germline V gene. The CDR3 is made up of 15 amino acids. In DNA form, the CDR3 reads TGTGCCAGCAGCGTGTATACGGGAGTTTACAATGAGCAGTTCTTC. The encoded protein is CASSVYTGVYNEQFF.

The chain joins TRBV6-6 to TRBJ2-7; D might be TRBD2 (6 bases). V was shortened by 3 bases and J by 6 bases, with 9 bases between the two germline ends. The CDR3 spans 12 residues. Germline V gives CDR1 MNHNY, CDR2 SVGAGI (reference sequence). Here the CDR3 reads CASSYGTREQYF. The CDR3 DNA is TGTGCCAGCAGTTATGGGACTCGCGAGCAGTACTTC.

V usage is TRBV7-2 and J usage is TRBJ1-4, with D perhaps TRBD1 (6 bases). Trimming left V 5 bases short and J 8 bases short, with 15 bases between. CDR1 and CDR2 (germline): SGHTA, FQGNSA. The CDR3 loop spans 14 amino acids. The CDR3 loop reads CASSLSRGYEKLFF. The CDR3 DNA reads as TGTGCCAGCAGCCTAAGCAGGGGATACGAAAAACTGTTTTTT.